This TCR beta chain came from a study of T cells after yellow fever vaccination. Study summary: The SMART-Seq v4 Ultra Low Input method served to prepare the low-cell-number fractions.

This clonotype was seen repeatedly, ten times or more. Its antigen is unidentified. Production of TCR cDNA was by 5'RACE template switching, which also added a universal primer site and UMIs. TCRdb re-analysed the 5' RACE reads in MiXCR, keeping a single row per CDR3 protein. The sample records fewer than 350,000 distinct CDR3 sequences, approximately 3.9% being singletons. Study-level points and caveats: Weaker in magnitude, the secondary response showed a faster peak on day 5 versus 15.

From germline, CDR1 is LNHNV and CDR2 YYDKDF (reference sequence). V gave up 1 base and J gave up 5 bases; unmatched junction bases: 4. CDR3 length: 15 amino acids. The TCR comes from a man younger than 35 who received the YFV17D yellow fever vaccine. The specimen was PBMCs, collected on the day of the yellow fever booster vaccination. The chain uses TRBV15 and TRBJ2-5; 10 bases align to TRBD2. Here the CDR3 DNA reads TGTGCCACCAGCAGAGCACTAGCGGGGAGGGAGACCCAGTACTTC. Translation: CATSRALAGRETQYF. The whole variable domain, filled in from reference TRBV15 and TRBJ2-5, reads DAMVIQNPRYQVTQFGKPVTLSCSQTLNHNVMYWYQQKSSQAPKLLFHYYDKDFNNEADTPDNFQSRRPNTSFCFLDIRSPGLGDTAMYLCATSRALAGRETQYFGPGTRLLVL.